One and the same sample provided the 20 T cell receptor beta chains below, sequenced in a study of blood T cell repertoires in COVID-19. The table came from immunoSEQ multiplex PCR; TCRdb's copy has only in-frame clones and leaves some out. Among 120,000 or so clones, 79% were seen once, and the ten largest hold approximately 35%. Sequenced: peripheral blood. These receptors were taken from a man aged 35 to 55 with active or convalescent COVID-19.

This clone was found once. The chain uses TRBV6-5 and TRBJ1-6; 7 bases agree with TRBD1. V was pared by 7 bases and J by 6 bases, with 6 bases of the junction left unmatched. Looked up from germline, CDR1 is MNHEY and CDR2 is SVGAGI. CDR3 length: 14 residues. Here the CDR3 reads CASIFQGVNSPLHF. CDR3 in DNA: TGTGCCAGCATATTCCAGGGGGTTAATTCACCCCTCCACTTT.

This rearrangement joins TRBV7-2 to TRBJ2-7; weak D call: TRBD1 (5 bases). Trimming cost V 7 bases and J 2 bases, with 15 bases left between them. The CDR3 extends over 14 amino acids. Germline V gene data show CDR1 as SGHTA and CDR2 as FQGNSA. CDR3 loop: CASTQGGKTYEQYF. CDR3 bases: TGTGCCAGCACCCAGGGTGGCAAAACCTACGAGCAGTACTTC. The full variable domain, in which reference TRBV7-2 and TRBJ2-7 provide the parts outside the CDR3, is GAGVSQSPSNKVTEKGKDVELRCDPISGHTALYWYRQSLGQGLEFLIYFQGNSAPDKSGLPSDRFSAERTGGSVSTLTIQRTQQEDSAVYLCASTQGGKTYEQYFGPGTRLTVT.

This chain links TRBV24-1 with TRBJ2-1, with 7 nucleotides matching TRBD1. The CDR3 sequence is 16 residues long. Germline V CDR1 and CDR2: KGHDR, SFDVKD. After removal of 4 bases from V and 6 bases from J, the junction contained 11 bases not matched to a gene. This CDR3 reads CATSDPGQSIANEQFF. CDR3 DNA: TGTGCCACCAGTGACCCGGGACAGTCTATCGCCAATGAGCAGTTCTTC.

The chain recombines TRBV6-5 with TRBJ1-1; D may be TRBD1 (6 bases). This CDR3 comprises 14 residues. Trimming shortened V by 1 base and J by 7 bases, and 13 bases separated the two germline ends. The germline V gene has CDR1 MNHEY and CDR2 SVGAGI. Here the CDR3 reads CASSYLGQTLEAFF. CDR3 DNA sequence: TGTGCCAGCAGTTACTTAGGACAGACCCTTGAAGCTTTCTTT.

This chain joins TRBV5-1 and TRBJ2-7; D is perhaps TRBD2 (5 bases). Per the germline V gene, CDR1 is SGHRS and CDR2 is YFSETQ. The CDR3 is made up of 13 amino acids. V shed 6 bases and J shed 0 bases, with 10 bases lying between them. The DNA of the CDR3 is TGCGCCAGCACCGAGGGTAGCTCCTACGAGCAGTACTTC. It encodes CASTEGSSYEQYF.

The chain uses TRBV10-1 and TRBJ2-3; 7 bases match TRBD2. Germline loops: CDR1 WNHNN, CDR2 SYGVQD (reference sequence). Germline trimming cut 4 bases from V and 2 bases from J; bases unmatched to any gene: 3. The CDR3 has 14 amino acids. CDR3 in amino acids: CASSVAGATDTQYF. CDR3 in DNA: TGCGCCAGCAGTGTTGCGGGAGCCACAGATACGCAGTATTTT.

This rearrangement joins TRBV7-3 to TRBJ2-2; 11 positions match TRBD2. Germline values: CDR1 SGHTA, CDR2 FQGTGA. The J segment lost 6 bases and the V segment lost 3 bases, leaving 0 bases of the junction unmatched. CDR3 size: 14 residues. The CDR3 loop reads CASSLGLAAGELFF. CDR3 DNA sequence: TGTGCCAGCAGCTTGGGACTAGCGGCCGGGGAGCTGTTTTTT.

The rearrangement links TRBV27 to TRBJ1-1; 7 bases fit TRBD1. The CDR3 contains 12 residues. V was clipped by 5 bases and J by 6 bases; unmatched bases: 3. Germline V gene lookup returns CDR1 MNHEY and CDR2 SMNVEV (reference sequence). CDR3 nucleotides: TGTGCCAGCAGTACACAGGGGTCTGAAGCTTTCTTT. The encoded protein is CASSTQGSEAFF.

A few counts support this clone. V gene TRBV6-6 combines with J gene TRBJ2-7, with 8 nucleotides matching TRBD1. This CDR3 has 13 amino acids. The germline gives CDR1 MNHNY, CDR2 SVGAGI (reference sequence). V lost 2 bases and J lost 3; bases outside the gene matches: 0. Written as DNA, the CDR3 is TGTGCCAGCAGTTACGGGACAGGCTACGAGCAGTACTTC. This encodes CASSYGTGYEQYF.

The V gene is TRBV9, the J gene TRBJ2-6, with TRBD1 as a possible D gene (6 bases). Germline V gene lookup returns CDR1 SGDLS and CDR2 YYNGEE. The V and J ends lost 2 bases and 0 bases respectively, with 18 bases between them. This CDR3 has 19 amino acids. Here the CDR3 reads CASSVPTGPKSSGANVLTF. The CDR3 bases are TGTGCCAGCAGCGTGCCCACAGGGCCGAAGTCCTCTGGGGCCAACGTCCTGACTTTC.

The rearrangement joins TRBV19 to TRBJ2-2; 7 nucleotides match TRBD1. In germline, CDR1 is LNHDA, CDR2 SQIVND (reference sequence). The V gene end was trimmed by 5 bases and the J gene end by 0 bases; junction bases not matched to a gene: 12. The CDR3 totals 18 residues. CDR3 sequence: CASSWISKGGPNTGELFF. CDR3 bases: TGTGCCAGTAGTTGGATCTCGAAAGGGGGCCCGAACACCGGGGAGCTGTTTTTT.

J is TRBJ2-6 and V is TRBV19; 8 bases match TRBD1. The CDR3 length is 15 residues. The J segment lost 2 bases and the V segment lost 5 bases, leaving 2 bases of the junction unmatched. The germline V gene has CDR1 LNHDA and CDR2 SQIVND (reference sequence). CDR3 region: CASSVQGAGANVLTF. The CDR3 DNA sequence: TGTGCCAGTAGTGTACAGGGGGCTGGGGCCAACGTCCTGACTTTC. The whole variable domain, remainder taken from reference TRBV19 and TRBJ2-6, is DGGITQSPKYLFRKEGQNVTLSCEQNLNHDAMYWYRQDPGQGLRLIYYSQIVNDFQKGDIAEGYSVSREKKESFPLTVTSAQKNPTAFYLCASSVQGAGANVLTFGAGSRLTVL.

The genes are TRBV11-3 and TRBJ2-3; D perhaps matches TRBD2 (6 bases). Looked up from germline, CDR1 is SGHNT and CDR2 is YENEEA. The CDR3 runs to 17 residues. Trimming stripped 5 bases from V and 1 base from J, with 19 bases between. CDR3 DNA sequence: TGTGCCAGCAGCCAAGGGTCCAGCGGGTCGGGCACAGATACGCAGTATTTT. It yields the protein CASSQGSSGSGTDTQYF.

V and J are TRBV11-3 and TRBJ2-2; a weak D match, TRBD1 (6 bases). The germline V gene has CDR1 SGHNT and CDR2 YENEEA. The V and J ends lost 4 bases and 6 bases respectively, with 12 bases between them. The CDR3 covers 14 residues. The chain's CDR3 is CASSYPRGPGELFF. Written as DNA, the CDR3 is TGTGCCAGCAGCTACCCCAGGGGACCCGGGGAGCTGTTTTTT.

This chain uses TRBV18 with TRBJ2-5, with D perhaps TRBD1 (5 bases). Germline assignment: CDR1 KGHSH and CDR2 LQKENI. This CDR3 is built from 14 residues. Trimming took 1 base from V and 1 from J, leaving 7 bases between them. The CDR3 nucleotides read TGTGCCAGCTCACCACGGCAGGGCCAAGAGACCCAGTACTTC. Protein sequence: CASSPRQGQETQYF.

V and J are TRBV7-9 and TRBJ1-2; 9 positions match TRBD1. The germline V gene encodes CDR1 SEHNR and CDR2 FQNEAQ (reference sequence). This CDR3 has 15 amino acids. V was clipped by 5 bases and J by 4 bases; unmatched bases: 8. The chain's CDR3 is CASSTSGTGPYGYTF. The DNA of the CDR3 is TGTGCCAGCAGCACCTCCGGGACAGGGCCCTATGGCTACACCTTC. The full variable domain, with the rest looked up from reference TRBV7-9 and TRBJ1-2, is DTGVSQNPRHKITKRGQNVTFRCDPISEHNRLYWYRQTLGQGPEFLTYFQNEAQLEKSRLLSDRFSAERPKGSFSTLEIQRTEQGDSAMYLCASSTSGTGPYGYTFGSGTRLTVV.

This sequence joins TRBV19 and TRBJ2-3; tentatively, D is TRBD2 (5 bases). CDR3 length: 14 residues. V lost 4 bases and J lost 0, with 8 bases in between. Germline-derived CDR1 and CDR2 are LNHDA and SQIVND (reference sequence). The chain's CDR3 is CASSTTGSTDTQYF. CDR3 coding DNA: TGTGCCAGTAGTACCACGGGAAGCACAGATACGCAGTATTTT. Drawing the rest from reference TRBV19 and TRBJ2-3, the complete variable domain is DGGITQSPKYLFRKEGQNVTLSCEQNLNHDAMYWYRQDPGQGLRLIYYSQIVNDFQKGDIAEGYSVSREKKESFPLTVTSAQKNPTAFYLCASSTTGSTDTQYFGPGTRLTVL.

This clone was seen a few times. This chain uses TRBV25-1 with TRBJ2-5; TRBD1 matches at 8 bases. Germline V gives CDR1 MGHDK, CDR2 SYGVNS. V lost 8 bases, J lost 2 bases, and 19 bases stayed unmatched. The CDR3 is 18 amino acids. CDR3 residues: CASAPGTGSLVQQETQYF. Written as DNA, the CDR3 is TGTGCCAGCGCCCCGGGGACAGGCTCGTTAGTTCAACAAGAGACCCAGTACTTC.

This clone occurred a few times. The rearrangement joins TRBV7-2 to TRBJ2-7; TRBD1 aligns across 7 bases. This CDR3 region has 16 residues. Germline loops: CDR1 SGHTA, CDR2 FQGNSA. Trimming removed 4 bases from V and 4 bases from J; junction bases left unmatched: 13. In DNA form, the CDR3 reads TGTGCCAGCAGCTCGAATACCCTCGACAGGGCGTACGAGCAGTACTTC. Translated: CASSSNTLDRAYEQYF. Full variable domain (rest looked up from reference TRBV7-2 and TRBJ2-7): GAGVSQSPSNKVTEKGKDVELRCDPISGHTALYWYRQSLGQGLEFLIYFQGNSAPDKSGLPSDRFSAERTGGSVSTLTIQRTQQEDSAVYLCASSSNTLDRAYEQYFGPGTRLTVT.

J is TRBJ2-1 and V is TRBV28; TRBD2 agrees at 9 bases. The CDR3 is 15 residues long. V lost 5 bases, J lost 15 bases, and 17 bases stayed unmatched. Germline assignment: CDR1 MDHEN and CDR2 SYDVKM. CDR3 sequence (DNA): TGTGCCAGCAGTCTTAGCGGGAGTACGTTCCTGTGGCCGTTCTTC. As protein: CASSLSGSTFLWPFF.